The 24 T cell receptor beta chains reported below all come from one sample, sequenced in a study of spatial heterogeneity in lung cancer. TCRdb independently ran MiXCR on the 5' RACE reads; one entry per CDR3 protein. The sample records fewer than 9,000 distinct CDR3 sequences, 7% to 9.5% being singletons. Regarding time point: sample taken at primary tumor resection. Unsorted tumor, nontumor lung tissue or cryopreserved PBMC supplied the whole RNA. The source material was PBMCs, sampled at surgery. The receptors were sampled from a female donor with early-stage non-small cell lung cancer.

This clonotype is medium-sized by share. The genes are TRBV5-1 and TRBJ2-7; TRBD2 is a possible D gene (6 bases). Germline CDR1 is SGHRS and CDR2 is YFSETQ. V lost 4 bases to trimming and J lost 3 bases, with 17 bases between them. The CDR3 is made up of 15 amino acids. In nucleotides, the CDR3 is TGCGCCAGCAGCGGCGCCGGGACTCTCAGCTACGAGCAGTACTTC. It encodes CASSGAGTLSYEQYF.

This clonotype showed up many times. The rearrangement links TRBV12-3 or TRBV12-4 to TRBJ2-1; possible D gene TRBD2, 6 bases. This CDR3 is built from 12 residues. Between the trimmed V and J ends, which lost 6 bases and 10 bases, there was a span of 13 bases. CDR3 sequence: CASRREAGEQFF. The CDR3 DNA follows: TGTGCCAGCAGGAGGGAGGCAGGGGAGCAGTTCTTC.

This clonotype was found many times. The V gene is TRBV12-3 or TRBV12-4, the J gene TRBJ1-3; D might be TRBD1 (6 bases). The germline V and J ends were trimmed by 2 bases and 7 bases, with 9 bases remaining between them. The CDR3 is made up of 13 amino acids. This chain's CDR3 is CASSLRGMNTIYF. The CDR3, as DNA: TGTGCCAGCAGTTTAAGGGGGATGAACACCATATATTTT.

This clonotype counts as medium-sized. The chain uses TRBV7-2 and TRBJ2-4, with a tentative D call TRBD2 (5 bases). CDR1 SGHTA and CDR2 FQGNSA come from the germline V gene. The CDR3 is made up of 15 amino acids. Trimming removed 3 bases at V and 5 bases at J, with 14 bases between. The CDR3 here is CASSFRSGRENIQYF. CDR3 DNA sequence: TGTGCCAGCAGCTTTCGCAGCGGAAGGGAAAACATTCAGTACTTC.

This clonotype is classed as medium-sized (0.01 to 0.1%). This CDR3 reads CSVETGAVGNGYTF. CDR3 bases: TGCAGCGTTGAGACTGGGGCTGTCGGTAATGGCTACACCTTC. J is TRBJ1-2 and V is TRBV29-1; perhaps TRBD1 as D (5 bases). CDR1 and CDR2 from the germline V gene are SQVTM and ANQGSEA. Trimming cost V 3 bases and J 6 bases, with 17 bases left between them. The CDR3 totals 14 residues.

This clonotype has at least ten counts. V usage is TRBV7-9 and J usage is TRBJ2-3; D gene ambiguous. Trimming left V 7 bases short and J 2 bases short, with 4 bases between. CDR3 length: 11 residues. Germline V gene data show CDR1 as SEHNR and CDR2 as FQNEAQ (reference sequence). CDR3 nucleotide sequence: TGTGCCAGCATACTCACAGATACGCAGTATTTT. The encoded protein is CASILTDTQYF. The full variable domain, rest sourced from reference TRBV7-9 and TRBJ2-3, is DTGVSQNPRHKITKRGQNVTFRCDPISEHNRLYWYRQTLGQGPEFLTYFQNEAQLEKSRLLSDRFSAERPKGSFSTLEIQRTEQGDSAMYLCASILTDTQYFGPGTRLTVL.

Sample share makes this clonotype medium-sized. The genes are TRBV6-2 or TRBV6-3 and TRBJ2-7, with TRBD1 as a possible D gene (6 bases). This CDR3 comprises 15 residues. Between the trimmed V and J ends, which lost 5 bases and 3 bases, there was a span of 17 bases. CDR1 MNHEY and CDR2 SVGEGT come from the germline V gene. For the CDR3, the DNA is TGTGCCAGCAGTCAATTCGTCTCAGGGGACTACGAGCAGTACTTC. It encodes CASSQFVSGDYEQYF.

A few counts support this clonotype. The chain employs TRBV6-6 and TRBJ1-6; 9 bases map to TRBD1. The CDR3 consists of 15 residues. With V trimmed by 6 bases and J by 9 bases, 9 bases remained unmatched. CDR1 and CDR2 from the germline V gene are MNHNY and SVGAGI (reference sequence). The CDR3 DNA is TGTGCCAGCAGAGATACAGGGGGCGAGGGTTCACCCCTCCACTTT. It translates to CASRDTGGEGSPLHF.

The rearrangement joins TRBV28 to TRBJ1-2, with unresolved D. The CDR3 is 15 amino acids. Germline V lookup: CDR1 MDHEN, CDR2 SYDVKM. The germline V and J ends were trimmed by 10 bases and 1 base, with 19 bases remaining between them. CDR3 DNA sequence: TGTGCCAACCACGGACCAGCTCCCTTTAACTATGGCTACACCTTC. It translates to CANHGPAPFNYGYTF.

The table lists this clonotype with many counts. The genes are TRBV9 and TRBJ1-5; D is undetermined. The V end was cut by 0 bases, the J end by 0 bases, with 7 bases between. The CDR3 has 15 residues. Germline CDR1 and CDR2: SGDLS and YYNGEE. The CDR3 loop is CASSVGGNSNQPQHF. For the CDR3, the DNA is TGTGCCAGCAGCGTAGGCGGGAATAGCAATCAGCCCCAGCATTTT. The full variable domain, in which reference TRBV9 and TRBJ1-5 provide the parts outside the CDR3, is DSGVTQTPKHLITATGQRVTLRCSPRSGDLSVYWYQQSLDQGLQFLIQYYNGEERAKGNILERFSAQQFPDLHSELNLSSLELGDSALYFCASSVGGNSNQPQHFGDGTRLSIL.

This clonotype is termed medium-sized. The chain carries TRBV7-3 and TRBJ1-6, with 7 positions matching TRBD1. The CDR3 loop spans 16 amino acids. Trimming removed 6 bases from V and 2 bases from J; junction bases left unmatched: 7. Germline loops: CDR1 SGHTA, CDR2 FQGTGA. The CDR3 spells CASRQTGAPYNSPLHF. CDR3 in DNA: TGTGCCAGCAGACAAACAGGGGCCCCCTATAATTCACCCCTCCACTTT.

This clonotype was seen at least ten times. The chain has TRBV2 and TRBJ1-4, with unresolved D. CDR3 length: 13 residues. Germline CDR1 is SNHLY and CDR2 is FYNNEI. Trimming shortened V by 7 bases and J by 5 bases, and 11 bases separated the two germline ends. Written as DNA, the CDR3 is TGTGCCAGCACGATTAGGACCAATGAAAAACTGTTTTTT. Translating gives CASTIRTNEKLFF.

This clonotype occurred many times. The chain employs TRBV24-1 and TRBJ2-1; 8 nucleotides match TRBD2. Germline V gene lookup returns CDR1 KGHDR and CDR2 SFDVKD. This CDR3 comprises 16 residues. Trimming cost V 2 bases and J 5 bases; bases outside gene matches: 7. The CDR3 loop is CATSDWSGGGHNEQFF. CDR3 nucleotide sequence: TGTGCCACCAGTGATTGGTCCGGGGGGGGACACAATGAGCAGTTCTTC.

This clonotype was detected ten times or more. The chain is built from TRBV6-1 and TRBJ2-7, with D possibly called TRBD1 or TRBD2 (5 bases each). Trimming left V 0 bases short and J 3 bases short, with 12 bases between. Germline V CDR1 and CDR2: MNHNS, SASEGT. The CDR3 sequence is 15 residues long. The CDR3 region has the DNA TGTGCCAGCAGTGAAGCTGGGGGTCGCGGCTACGAGCAGTACTTC. Amino acids: CASSEAGGRGYEQYF.

In this sample, this clonotype turned up a few times. This rearrangement joins TRBV28 to TRBJ2-7; TRBD1 is a possible D gene (8 bases). The germline CDR1 and CDR2 sequences are MDHEN and SYDVKM. The CDR3 totals 15 residues. Trimming cost V 8 bases and J 7 bases, with 24 bases left between them. The CDR3 DNA reads as TGTGCCAGCCGGGACAGGACCAACAAAGCGGGGGAGCAGTACTTC. It yields the protein CASRDRTNKAGEQYF.

This clonotype was counted only a few times. This chain links TRBV2 with TRBJ2-3; possibly TRBD1 for D (6 bases). The length of the CDR3 is 15 residues. Trimming took off 8 bases at V and 3 bases at J, with 18 bases between the two ends. Germline V gene lookup returns CDR1 SNHLY and CDR2 FYNNEI. CDR3 in amino acids: CASDLPGVRTDTQYF. The CDR3 coding sequence is TGTGCCAGCGATCTCCCAGGGGTCCGTACAGATACGCAGTATTTT.

In its sample, this clonotype is medium-sized (0.01 to 0.1%). The chain couples TRBV23-1 to TRBJ1-6; 10 nucleotides match TRBD1. TRBV23-1 is annotated as an ORF whose role is uncertain. V shed 0 bases and J 9 bases; nucleotides not matched to a gene: 8. The CDR3 consists of 17 residues. In nucleotides, the CDR3 is TGCGCCAGCAGTCAATCGATGGGGACAGGGGATTTTTCACCCCTCCACTTT. This gives the protein CASSQSMGTGDFSPLHF.

This clonotype was seen repeatedly, ten times or more. The chain links TRBV5-1 to TRBJ2-1; the match to TRBD1 covers 9 bases. The trim removed 4 bases at V and 9 bases at J, leaving 8 bases unmatched. Germline V gene data show CDR1 as SGHRS and CDR2 as YFSETQ. The CDR3 runs 14 residues. The CDR3 sequence is CASSLDRGGAEQFF. DNA for the CDR3: TGCGCCAGCAGCCTGGACAGGGGTGGTGCTGAGCAGTTCTTC.

This clonotype was counted at least ten times. The chain has TRBV2 and TRBJ2-6, with D perhaps matching TRBD1 or TRBD2 (5 bases each). Deletions cut 7 bases from V and 3 bases from J, with 10 bases between. CDR3 length: 14 amino acids. CDR1 is SNHLY, CDR2 FYNNEI, per germline. In nucleotides, the CDR3 is TGTGCCAGCACCCTGAGGGGTGGGGCCAACGTCCTGACTTTC. It encodes CASTLRGGANVLTF.

This clonotype was observed at least ten times. The chain combines TRBV28 with TRBJ1-5; 10 positions match TRBD1. CDR1 and CDR2 (germline): MDHEN, SYDVKM. CDR3 length: 15 residues. V was pared by 2 bases and J by 6 bases, with 4 bases of the junction left unmatched. The chain's CDR3 is CASSLRDRGSQPQHF. As DNA, the CDR3 is TGTGCCAGCAGTTTACGGGACAGGGGATCTCAGCCCCAGCATTTT.

This sequence joins TRBV4-2 and TRBJ2-1; 12 nucleotides line up with TRBD2. The CDR3 sequence is 16 residues long. Germline V gives CDR1 LGHNA, CDR2 YNFKEQ. After removal of 1 base from V and 8 bases from J, the junction contained 6 bases not matched to a gene. This CDR3 reads CASSQATSGSIYEQFF. CDR3 bases: TGTGCCAGCAGCCAAGCGACTAGCGGGAGTATCTATGAGCAGTTCTTC.

This clonotype occurred many times. The chain combines TRBV7-9 with TRBJ2-3; the match to TRBD1 covers 8 bases. The CDR3 spans 15 residues. Germline V gene data show CDR1 as SEHNR and CDR2 as FQNEAQ (reference sequence). V lost 2 bases and J lost 7; bases outside the gene matches: 8. DNA for the CDR3: TGTGCCAGCAGCTTATCCCCAACAGGGGGAAATACGCAGTATTTT. It encodes CASSLSPTGGNTQYF. The complete variable domain, with remaining parts taken from reference TRBV7-9 and TRBJ2-3, reads DTGVSQNPRHKITKRGQNVTFRCDPISEHNRLYWYRQTLGQGPEFLTYFQNEAQLEKSRLLSDRFSAERPKGSFSTLEIQRTEQGDSAMYLCASSLSPTGGNTQYFGPGTRLTVL.

The chain couples TRBV12-3 or TRBV12-4 to TRBJ2-3; 9 bases map to TRBD2. CDR3 size: 19 residues. Germline trimming cut 6 bases from V and 5 bases from J; bases unmatched to any gene: 21. The CDR3: CASSTGGEGGRADGDTQYF. The DNA for the CDR3 is TGTGCCAGCAGCACCGGGGGGGAAGGCGGGAGGGCTGATGGAGATACGCAGTATTTT.

This clonotype has ten or more counts. The chain uses TRBV6-5 and TRBJ2-5; 9 bases align to TRBD2. CDR1 and CDR2 (germline): MNHEY, SVGAGI. Trimming cost V 5 bases and J 1 base; bases outside gene matches: 5. CDR3 length equals 15 residues. CDR3 coding DNA: TGTGCCAGCAGTAAGCGGGGGGCCCTCCAAGAGACCCAGTACTTC. It specifies CASSKRGALQETQYF.